Shown below are 24 T cell receptor beta chains from a single sample sequenced in a study of blood T cell repertoires in COVID-19. Measured with immunoSEQ multiplex PCR; TCRdb has only the in-frame clones, and not every one. The sample shows some 180,000 clones, roughly four fifths of them seen only once. Specimen: peripheral blood. These receptors came from a woman aged 80 or older with COVID-19, enrolled during active disease.

The V call is TRBV2, the J call TRBJ1-1; 8 bases agree with TRBD1. CDR1 and CDR2 (germline): SNHLY, FYNNEI. The CDR3 runs to 14 residues. With V trimmed by 7 bases and J by 1 base, 5 bases remained unmatched. The CDR3 region is CASNRQGPNTEAFF. The CDR3 nucleotides read TGTGCCAGCAACCGACAGGGGCCGAACACTGAAGCTTTCTTT. The whole variable domain, remainder taken from reference TRBV2 and TRBJ1-1, is EPEVTQTPSHQVTQMGQEVILRCVPISNHLYFYWYRQILGQKVEFLVSFYNNEISEKSEIFDDQFSVERPDGSNFTLKIRSTKLEDSAMYFCASNRQGPNTEAFFGQGTRLTVV.

V usage is TRBV10-3 and J usage is TRBJ1-5, with TRBD1 matching over 7 bases. Trimming took 9 bases from V and 3 from J; bases not matched to a gene: 8. The CDR3 is 14 amino acids. Per the germline V gene, CDR1 is ENHRY and CDR2 is SYGVKD. This CDR3 reads CAIKDTGDNQPQHF. The CDR3 DNA reads TGTGCCATAAAAGACACAGGGGACAATCAGCCCCAGCATTTT.

Details on this clone: Sequence at one end of the junction differs from germline and may be a read error. The chain carries TRBV4-2 and TRBJ2-7; 7 bases line up with TRBD1. CDR1 and CDR2 (germline): LGHNA, YNFKEQ. The CDR3 consists of 15 residues. CDR3 loop: CASNQAQGNTYEQYF. The CDR3 DNA is TGTGCCAGCAACCAAGCACAGGGGAATACCTACGAGCAGTACTTC.

The chain joins TRBV24-1 to TRBJ2-3; D is perhaps TRBD1 (6 bases). The CDR3 loop spans 14 amino acids. Per germline, CDR1 KGHDR and CDR2 SFDVKD. V lost 7 bases, J lost 2 bases, and 12 bases lay in between. The CDR3 nucleotides are TGTGCCACCAGGACAGGAAAATTCACAGATACGCAGTATTTT. Translation gives CATRTGKFTDTQYF.

The CDR3 DNA reads TGTGCCAGCAGTCTAGGACAGGCACGCTCCTACGAGCAGTACTTC. Translated, it gives CASSLGQARSYEQYF. V gene TRBV28 combines with J gene TRBJ2-7, with TRBD1 matching over 7 bases. The J segment lost 0 bases and the V segment lost 5 bases, leaving 7 bases of the junction unmatched. CDR1 and CDR2 (germline): MDHEN, SYDVKM. This CDR3 is built from 15 residues.

The V gene is TRBV5-4, the J gene TRBJ1-2, with D tentatively TRBD1 (6 bases). CDR3 size: 15 residues. V dropped 3 bases and J dropped 0 bases, with 12 bases sitting between them. In germline, CDR1 is SGHNT, CDR2 YYREEE (reference sequence). The CDR3 nucleotides read TGTGCCAGCAGCTCCCGGGACACAGCTAACTATGGCTACACCTTC. It yields the protein CASSSRDTANYGYTF. Complete variable domain (other parts from reference TRBV5-4 and TRBJ1-2): ETGVTQSPTHLIKTRGQQVTLRCSSQSGHNTVSWYQQALGQGPQFIFQYYREEENGRGNFPPRFSGLQFPNYSSELNVNALELDDSALYLCASSSRDTANYGYTFGSGTRLTVV.

The chain combines TRBV27 with TRBJ2-1; D gene unclear. The CDR3 length is 12 residues. Germline V CDR1 and CDR2: MNHEY, SMNVEV (reference sequence). Between the trimmed V and J ends, which lost 5 bases and 4 bases, there was a span of 6 bases. The CDR3 sequence is CASSKLYNEQFF. CDR3 nucleotide sequence: TGTGCCAGCAGTAAATTATACAATGAGCAGTTCTTC.

A few counts support this clone. The V call is TRBV7-9, the J call TRBJ2-7; 7 nucleotides agree with TRBD1. The CDR3 extends over 14 amino acids. V shed 5 bases, J shed 5 bases, and the junction held 9 bases outside the gene matches. Germline V gives CDR1 SEHNR, CDR2 FQNEAQ (reference sequence). CDR3 DNA: TGTGCCAGCAGCCAAAAACAGGGGTTCGACGAGCAGTACTTC. Its translation: CASSQKQGFDEQYF.

The genes are TRBV19 and TRBJ1-2, with D possibly being TRBD1 (5 bases). The CDR3 contains 15 residues. V was pared by 5 bases and J by 0 bases, with 13 bases between. Germline V gene lookup returns CDR1 LNHDA and CDR2 SQIVND (reference sequence). CDR3 region: CASSDLGGANYGYTF. The CDR3 DNA reads as TGTGCCAGTAGTGACCTGGGGGGAGCTAACTATGGCTACACCTTC.

The rearrangement links TRBV7-6 to TRBJ2-1, with unresolved D. Germline assignment: CDR1 SGHVS and CDR2 FNYEAQ. The length of the CDR3 is 12 residues. V lost 3 bases and J lost 2, with 2 bases in between. The CDR3 protein is CASSFTYNEQFF. The DNA for the CDR3 is TGTGCCAGCAGCTTCACCTACAATGAGCAGTTCTTC.

CDR3 nucleotides: TGTGCCAGCAGTATTCGGGACAGTAACTATGGCTACACCTTC. It codes for CASSIRDSNYGYTF. The chain links TRBV2 to TRBJ1-2, with TRBD1 identical over 7 bases. The length of the CDR3 is 14 residues. Trimming took 5 bases from V and 1 from J; bases not matched to a gene: 4. The germline V gene has CDR1 SNHLY and CDR2 FYNNEI.

This CDR3 is CATEDRPNEKLFF. In DNA form, the CDR3 reads TGTGCCACCGAGGACAGACCTAATGAAAAACTGTTTTTT. The chain has TRBV19 and TRBJ1-4, with a weak D call TRBD1 (6 bases). Per the germline V gene, CDR1 is LNHDA and CDR2 is SQIVND (reference sequence). V lost 10 bases and J 3 bases, leaving 12 bases between the germline ends. The CDR3 has 13 amino acids.

The chain links TRBV7-9 to TRBJ2-5; 7 nucleotides align to TRBD1. The CDR3 runs to 15 residues. The V and J ends lost 3 bases and 5 bases, in that order; junction bases with no gene match: 9. Germline loops: CDR1 SEHNR, CDR2 FQNEAQ (reference sequence). This chain's CDR3 is CASSFQGGREETQYF. The DNA of the CDR3 is TGTGCCAGCAGCTTTCAAGGGGGCAGGGAGGAGACCCAGTACTTC.

This clone was observed a single time. The chain uses TRBV7-3 and TRBJ1-1; possible D gene TRBD1, 5 bases. With 6 bases removed from V and 1 base from J, the gap between germline ends came to 9 bases. This CDR3 contains 13 residues. Germline-derived CDR1 and CDR2 are SGHTA and FQGTGA. CDR3 in amino acids: CASRATGNTEAFF. CDR3 DNA: TGTGCCAGCAGAGCTACAGGGAACACTGAAGCTTTCTTT.

The rearrangement joins TRBV6-2 or TRBV6-3 to TRBJ1-4, with TRBD1 matching over 7 bases. The CDR3 length is 14 residues. Unmatched junction bases numbered 5, after V lost 5 bases and J lost 5 bases. CDR1 and CDR2 (germline): MNHEY, SVGEGT. The CDR3 nucleotides are TGTGCCAGCAGTAGACAGGGCTGGAATGAAAAACTGTTTTTT. Protein product: CASSRQGWNEKLFF.

This clone was recorded a few times. The chain joins TRBV24-1 to TRBJ2-7; 10 bases match TRBD2. Per germline, CDR1 KGHDR and CDR2 SFDVKD. With V trimmed by 4 bases and J by 7 bases, 6 bases remained unmatched. CDR3 length: 14 residues. The DNA of the CDR3 is TGTGCCACCAGTGACCCAGCGGGGGGGTTTGAGCAGTACTTC. Translating gives CATSDPAGGFEQYF.

This chain uses TRBV7-3 with TRBJ1-6; 7 bases are shared with TRBD1. Per germline, CDR1 SGHTA and CDR2 FQGTGA. The junction had 7 bases not matched to a gene; V was cut back by 1 base and J by 10 bases. The CDR3 is made up of 15 amino acids. CDR3 sequence (DNA): TGTGCCAGCAGCTTAAACGCAGGGGGTCACTCACCCCTCCACTTT. Its protein product is CASSLNAGGHSPLHF. The variable domain in full, with the rest retrieved from reference TRBV7-3 and TRBJ1-6, is GAGVSQTPSNKVTEKGKYVELRCDPISGHTALYWYRQSLGQGPEFLIYFQGTGAADDSGLPNDRFFAVRPEGSVSTLKIQRTERGDSAVYLCASSLNAGGHSPLHFGNGTRLTVT.

The V gene is TRBV5-8, the J gene TRBJ2-1; TRBD1 agrees at 7 bases. CDR3 length: 16 amino acids. CDR1 is SGHTS and CDR2 is YDEGEE in the germline V gene. Losses at the gene ends were 0 bases for V and 6 bases for J; bases not matched to a gene: 9. CDR3 in DNA: TGTGCCAGCAGCTTGGAACAGGGGATCGGCGGCAATGAGCAGTTCTTC. This sequence encodes CASSLEQGIGGNEQFF.

This chain links TRBV6-5 with TRBJ2-2; D may be TRBD2 (5 bases). The germline V gene encodes CDR1 MNHEY and CDR2 SVGAGI. The germline V and J ends were trimmed by 10 bases and 6 bases, with 15 bases remaining between them. The CDR3 extends over 13 amino acids. This CDR3 is CATGNSVSGELFF. CDR3 nucleotides: TGTGCCACCGGGAATAGTGTCTCCGGGGAGCTGTTTTTT.

This rearrangement joins TRBV7-9 to TRBJ2-7, with D possibly being TRBD2 (6 bases). This CDR3 contains 14 residues. V dropped 5 bases and J dropped 2 bases, with 13 bases sitting between them. The germline V gene encodes CDR1 SEHNR and CDR2 FQNEAQ (reference sequence). CDR3 residues: CASSPYSGAYEQYF. The CDR3, as DNA: TGTGCCAGCAGCCCATACTCGGGAGCCTACGAGCAGTACTTC. The whole variable domain, remainder taken from reference TRBV7-9 and TRBJ2-7, is DTGVSQNPRHKITKRGQNVTFRCDPISEHNRLYWYRQTLGQGPEFLTYFQNEAQLEKSRLLSDRFSAERPKGSFSTLEIQRTEQGDSAMYLCASSPYSGAYEQYFGPGTRLTVT.

The chain couples TRBV13 to TRBJ2-1; the D is unclear. Per the germline V gene, CDR1 is PRHDT and CDR2 is FYEKMQ (reference sequence). Trimming removed 4 bases from V and 5 bases from J, with 18 bases in between. There are 16 residues in the CDR3. The CDR3 nucleotides read TGTGCCAGCAGCTACCCACACTCGATTCGGGACAATGAGCAGTTCTTC. Amino acid sequence: CASSYPHSIRDNEQFF.

The chain is built from TRBV7-2 and TRBJ2-7; 14 nucleotides align to TRBD2. V was pared by 4 bases and J by 4 bases, with 6 bases of the junction left unmatched. CDR1 and CDR2 (germline): SGHTA, FQGNSA. The CDR3 totals 16 residues. The CDR3 is CASSSPRTSGRYEQYF. The CDR3 DNA follows: TGTGCCAGCAGCTCCCCCCGGACTAGCGGGAGGTACGAGCAGTACTTC.

The table lists this clone with a count of one. The gene calls are TRBV5-1 and TRBJ1-3; maybe TRBD1 (5 bases). CDR1 and CDR2 (germline): SGHRS, YFSETQ. CDR3 length equals 14 residues. V was cut by 4 bases and J by 2 bases, with 10 bases left in between. CDR3 region: CASSTGMAGNTIYF. The CDR3 coding sequence is TGCGCCAGCAGCACAGGCATGGCTGGAAACACCATATATTTT.

The chain uses TRBV9 and TRBJ2-3; D ambiguous. Per the germline V gene, CDR1 is SGDLS and CDR2 is YYNGEE. The CDR3 is 14 amino acids. Trimming shortened V by 7 bases and J by 6 bases, and 18 bases separated the two germline ends. The CDR3 region has the DNA TGTGCCAGCGGTCGAGGAGTTTATCCGGATACGCAGTATTTT. It translates to CASGRGVYPDTQYF.